Listed below are T cell receptor beta chains from one sample, sequenced in a study of T-cell memory formation after mild COVID-19. TCRdb re-analysed the 5' RACE reads in MiXCR, keeping a single row per CDR3 protein. The sample shows hundreds of thousands of distinct CDR3 sequences, around 16% of them seen only once. Sequenced material: PBMCs or a T cell subset sorted from them (not recorded which). These TCRs come from a man aged 18-30 years who had mild COVID-19 (a few samples of this study predate the infection). Cell type and time point are not known. CDR3s include the opening cysteine and the closing phenylalanine or tryptophan. D genes are given only for firm matches. Not every row has a clone size; where given, it reads once, few, many or a size class.

size	D	V	J	DNA	CDR3
NA	TRBD1	TRBV18	TRBJ1-1	TGTGCCAGCTCACCTGCCACAGGGGGCGATACTGAAGCTTTCTTT	CASSPATGGDTEAFF
NA	TRBD2	TRBV9	TRBJ2-3	TGTGCCAGCAGCGTGTCTGCGGGGAGGGGAGATACGCAGTATTTT	CASSVSAGRGDTQYF
NA	TRBD2	TRBV6-5	TRBJ2-1	TGTGCCAGCAGTTACCTAGCGGGTCGTGAGCAGTTCTTC	CASSYLAGREQFF
many	NA	TRBV5-6	TRBJ1-2	TGTGCCAGCAGCTTGAGCGGGGAGGCCTATGGCTACACCTTC	CASSLSGEAYGYTF
few	TRBD1	TRBV7-6	TRBJ2-7	TGTGCCAGCAGCCTGCGGACAGGGAACCCTCCGCAGTACTTC	CASSLRTGNPPQYF
few	NA	TRBV4-1	TRBJ2-2	TGCGCCAGCAGCCAGACCCCCCGGGGAACGGGCGGGGAGCTGTTTTTT	CASSQTPRGTGGELFF
NA	TRBD1	TRBV24-1	TRBJ2-2	TGTGCCACCATGGGGACAGCGAACACCGGGGAGCTGTTTTTT	CATMGTANTGELFF
few	NA	TRBV9	TRBJ1-2	TGTGCCAGCAGCGCCTCGGGGGCTAACTATGGCTACACCTTC	CASSASGANYGYTF
few	NA	TRBV6-5	TRBJ1-1	TGTGCCAGCAAACCACACCTCTATGGGCTTACCTTGGGGGACACTGAAGCTTTCTTT	CASKPHLYGLTLGDTEAFF
NA	NA	TRBV6-1	TRBJ1-2	TGTGCCAGCGACGAAACTTTTTATGGCTACACCTTC	CASDETFYGYTF